This T cell receptor beta chain stems from a study of Ad26.COV2.S vaccination and SARS-CoV-2 variants. Notes on the study in general: The study found similar non-spike TCR breadth in vaccine and placebo recipients.

Sequencing used immunoSEQ multiplex PCR; TCRdb keeps in-frame clones, though not all of them. The data show more than 350,000 clones, approximately 92% seen once. The count of this clone is one. Its antigen is unknown. Treatment indicated: 19 received Ad26.COV2.S at low or high dose, single or two shots; about 5 received placebo; per-sample allocation not given. Collection of the samples took place on day 63 after the first injection of vaccine or placebo. Vaccine was an Ad26 vector expressing Wuhan-strain SARS-CoV-2 spike. The CDR3 length is 13 residues. Germline CDR1 and CDR2: SNHLY and FYNNEI. V was pared by 8 bases and J by 8 bases, with 18 bases between.

The chain links TRBV2 to TRBJ1-1; D is undetermined. This specimen consisted of peripheral blood, obtained in a trial of Ad26.COV2.S vaccine versus placebo. The receptor was isolated from a person aged 18 to 59 who received the Ad26.COV2.S COVID-19 vaccine or a placebo. The chain's CDR3 is CASPPLGQKEAFF. In DNA, the CDR3 is TGTGCCAGCCCGCCTTTGGGCCAGAAGGAAGCTTTCTTT. Combining the CDR3 with reference TRBV2 and TRBJ1-1 gives the whole variable domain EPEVTQTPSHQVTQMGQEVILRCVPISNHLYFYWYRQILGQKVEFLVSFYNNEISEKSEIFDDQFSVERPDGSNFTLKIRSTKLEDSAMYFCASPPLGQKEAFFGQGTRLTVV.